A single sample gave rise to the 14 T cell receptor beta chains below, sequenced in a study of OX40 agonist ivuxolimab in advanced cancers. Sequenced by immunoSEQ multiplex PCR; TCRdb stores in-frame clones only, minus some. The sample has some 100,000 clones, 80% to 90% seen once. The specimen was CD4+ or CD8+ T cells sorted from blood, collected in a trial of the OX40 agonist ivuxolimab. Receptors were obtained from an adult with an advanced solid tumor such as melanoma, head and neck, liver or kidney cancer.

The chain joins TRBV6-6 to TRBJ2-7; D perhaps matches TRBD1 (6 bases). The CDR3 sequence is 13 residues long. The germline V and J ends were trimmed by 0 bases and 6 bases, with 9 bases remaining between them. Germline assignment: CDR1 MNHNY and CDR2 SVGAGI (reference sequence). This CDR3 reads CASSYSSGAEQYF. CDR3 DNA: TGTGCCAGCAGTTACTCGTCAGGGGCCGAGCAGTACTTC.

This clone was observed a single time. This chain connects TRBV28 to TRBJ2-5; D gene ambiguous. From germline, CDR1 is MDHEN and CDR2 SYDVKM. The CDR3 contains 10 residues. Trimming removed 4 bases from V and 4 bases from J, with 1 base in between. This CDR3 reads CASSSETQYF. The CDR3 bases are TGTGCCAGCAGTTCAGAGACCCAGTACTTC.

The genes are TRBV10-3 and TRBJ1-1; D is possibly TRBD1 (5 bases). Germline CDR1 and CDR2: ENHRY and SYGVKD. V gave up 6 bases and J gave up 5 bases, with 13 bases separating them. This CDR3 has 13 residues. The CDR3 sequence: CAIRFDPGTEAFF. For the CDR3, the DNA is TGTGCCATCAGATTCGACCCAGGGACTGAAGCTTTCTTT.

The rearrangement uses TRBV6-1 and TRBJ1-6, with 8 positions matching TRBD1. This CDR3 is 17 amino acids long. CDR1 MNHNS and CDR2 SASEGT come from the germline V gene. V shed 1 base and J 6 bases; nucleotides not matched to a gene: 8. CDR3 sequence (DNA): TGTGCCAGCAGTGAAGTACTTACAGGGGGAAGTAATTCACCCCTCCACTTT. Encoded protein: CASSEVLTGGSNSPLHF.

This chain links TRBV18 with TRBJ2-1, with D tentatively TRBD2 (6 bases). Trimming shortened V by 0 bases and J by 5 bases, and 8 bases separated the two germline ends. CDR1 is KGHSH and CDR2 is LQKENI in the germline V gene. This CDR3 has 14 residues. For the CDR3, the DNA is TGTGCCAGCTCACCACCGGAGGGAAACAATGAGCAGTTCTTC. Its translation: CASSPPEGNNEQFF.

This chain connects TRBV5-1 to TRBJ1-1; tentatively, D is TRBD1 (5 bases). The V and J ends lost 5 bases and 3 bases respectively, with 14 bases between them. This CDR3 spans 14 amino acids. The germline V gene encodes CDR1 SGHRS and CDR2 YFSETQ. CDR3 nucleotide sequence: TGCGCCAGCAGGGCGACGGGGCTAGACACTGAAGCTTTCTTT. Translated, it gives CASRATGLDTEAFF.

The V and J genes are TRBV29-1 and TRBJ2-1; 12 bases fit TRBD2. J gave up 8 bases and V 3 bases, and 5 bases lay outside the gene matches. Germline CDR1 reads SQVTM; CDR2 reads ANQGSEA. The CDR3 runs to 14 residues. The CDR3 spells CSVDPSGGAYEQFF. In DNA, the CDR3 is TGCAGCGTTGACCCTAGCGGGGGGGCATATGAGCAGTTCTTC.

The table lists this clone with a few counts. DNA of the CDR3: TGTGCCAGCAGCTTAGACCCAAGCTCCTACAATGAGCAGTTCTTC. As protein: CASSLDPSSYNEQFF. V gene TRBV7-2 combines with J gene TRBJ2-1; D uncertain. V was clipped by 1 base and J by 0 bases, with 7 bases between them. The CDR3 sequence is 15 residues long. CDR1 is SGHTA, CDR2 FQGNSA, per germline. Filled out from reference TRBV7-2 and TRBJ2-1, the complete variable domain reads GAGVSQSPSNKVTEKGKDVELRCDPISGHTALYWYRQSLGQGLEFLIYFQGNSAPDKSGLPSDRFSAERTGGSVSTLTIQRTQQEDSAVYLCASSLDPSSYNEQFFGPGTRLTVL.

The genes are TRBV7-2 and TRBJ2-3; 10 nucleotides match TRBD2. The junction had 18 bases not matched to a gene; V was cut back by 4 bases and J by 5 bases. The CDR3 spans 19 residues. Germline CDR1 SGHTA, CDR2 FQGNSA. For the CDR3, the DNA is TGTGCCAGCAGCTCCATACGACCCGGTAGCGGGGGGCCGGTAGATACGCAGTATTTT. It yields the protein CASSSIRPGSGGPVDTQYF.

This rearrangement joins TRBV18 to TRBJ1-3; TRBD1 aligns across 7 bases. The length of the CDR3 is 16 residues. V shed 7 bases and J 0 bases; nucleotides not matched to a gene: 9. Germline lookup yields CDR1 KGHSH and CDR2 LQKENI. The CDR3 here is CASLPGQESSGNTIYF. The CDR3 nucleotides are TGTGCCAGCTTACCCGGACAGGAAAGCTCTGGAAACACCATATATTTT.

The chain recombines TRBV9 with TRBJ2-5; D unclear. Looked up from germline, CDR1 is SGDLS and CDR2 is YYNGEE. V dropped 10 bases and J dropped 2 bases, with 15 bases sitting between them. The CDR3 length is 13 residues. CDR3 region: CAGHQGNQETQYF. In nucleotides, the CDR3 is TGTGCCGGCCACCAAGGGAATCAAGAGACCCAGTACTTC.

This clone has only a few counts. The DNA for the CDR3 is TGTGCCAGCACCGGGACAGGGAATAACTATGGCTACACCTTC. Amino acid sequence: CASTGTGNNYGYTF. This chain joins TRBV7-9 and TRBJ1-2; the match to TRBD1 covers 9 bases. CDR3 size: 14 residues. Germline V gene lookup returns CDR1 SEHNR and CDR2 FQNEAQ (reference sequence). J lost 1 base, V lost 7 bases, and 4 bases had no gene match.

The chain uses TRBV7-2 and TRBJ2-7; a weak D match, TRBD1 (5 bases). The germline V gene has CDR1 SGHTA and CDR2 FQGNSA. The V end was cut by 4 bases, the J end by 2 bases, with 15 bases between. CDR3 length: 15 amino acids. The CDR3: CASSSLGGRAYEQYF. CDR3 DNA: TGTGCCAGCAGCTCCCTGGGCGGCAGGGCCTACGAGCAGTACTTC.

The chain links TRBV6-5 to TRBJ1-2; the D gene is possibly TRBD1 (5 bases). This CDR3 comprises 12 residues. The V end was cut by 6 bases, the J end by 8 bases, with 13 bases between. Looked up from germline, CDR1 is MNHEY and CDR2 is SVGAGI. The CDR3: CASRPSGGGYTF. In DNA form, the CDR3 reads TGTGCCAGCAGACCATCGGGGGGGGGCTACACCTTC.